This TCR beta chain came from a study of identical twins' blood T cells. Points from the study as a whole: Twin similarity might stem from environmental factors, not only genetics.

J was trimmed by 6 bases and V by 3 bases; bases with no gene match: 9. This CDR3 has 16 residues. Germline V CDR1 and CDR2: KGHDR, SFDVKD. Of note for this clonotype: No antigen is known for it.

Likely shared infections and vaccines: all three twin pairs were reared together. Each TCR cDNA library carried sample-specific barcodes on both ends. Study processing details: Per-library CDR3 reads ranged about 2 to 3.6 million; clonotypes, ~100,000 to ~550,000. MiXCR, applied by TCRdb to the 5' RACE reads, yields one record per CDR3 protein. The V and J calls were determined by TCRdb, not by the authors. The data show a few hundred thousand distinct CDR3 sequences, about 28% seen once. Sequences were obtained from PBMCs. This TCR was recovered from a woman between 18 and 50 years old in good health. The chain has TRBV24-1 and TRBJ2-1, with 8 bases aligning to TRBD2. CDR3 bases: TGTGCCACCAGTGATGCCCTAGCGGGTTCTATCAATGAGCAGTTCTTC. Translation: CATSDALAGSINEQFF.